What follows are 19 T cell receptor beta chains derived from one specimen sequenced in a study of Ad26.COV2.S vaccination and SARS-CoV-2 variants. Libraries were prepared by immunoSEQ multiplex PCR; TCRdb keeps only in-frame clonotypes and omits some of them. The sample shows 180,000 or so clones, around 85% of them seen only once. This material consisted of peripheral blood, taken after recovery from COVID-19. The receptors originated from a human donor who had recovered from COVID-19.

V is TRBV28 and J is TRBJ2-2, with 11 bases fitting TRBD2. J gave up 0 bases and V 3 bases, and 3 bases lay outside the gene matches. Germline assignment: CDR1 MDHEN and CDR2 SYDVKM. This CDR3 spans 17 amino acids. The CDR3 sequence: CASSFPSGRPNTGELFF. In nucleotides, the CDR3 is TGTGCCAGCAGTTTCCCTAGCGGGAGGCCGAACACCGGGGAGCTGTTTTTT.

This clone was detected a few times. The chain has TRBV4-2 and TRBJ1-5, with TRBD1 as a possible D gene (5 bases). Germline assignment: CDR1 LGHNA and CDR2 YNFKEQ. The CDR3 contains 15 residues. V was shortened by 0 bases and J by 1 base, with 7 bases between the two germline ends. Written as DNA, the CDR3 is TGTGCCAGCAGCCAAGATCGGGGGAGCAATCAGCCCCAGCATTTT. As protein: CASSQDRGSNQPQHF.

The chain combines TRBV6-5 with TRBJ2-1; 7 nucleotides match TRBD2. The CDR3 sequence is 14 residues long. With 10 bases clipped from V and 9 bases from J, the junction kept 15 bases outside the gene matches. Germline V gene data show CDR1 as MNHEY and CDR2 as SVGAGI. In DNA, the CDR3 is TGTGCCACCTCAGCGGGGACTATATTAACTGAGCAGTTCTTC. Its translation is CATSAGTILTEQFF.

V is TRBV9 and J is TRBJ2-3; 7 bases agree with TRBD2. J lost 3 bases, V lost 3 bases, and 7 bases had no gene match. The CDR3 sequence is 15 residues long. Germline V CDR1 and CDR2: SGDLS, YYNGEE. CDR3 sequence (DNA): TGTGCCAGCAGCGGGGGAGGGACGGCTACAGATACGCAGTATTTT. Residues: CASSGGGTATDTQYF.

J is TRBJ2-3 and V is TRBV5-1; D is unclear. V lost 0 bases, J lost 0 bases, and 8 bases lay in between. The V gene's germline CDR1 is SGHRS and CDR2 YFSETQ. The length of the CDR3 is 15 residues. The CDR3 coding sequence is TGCGCCAGCAGCTTGGGTGGGAAGAGCACAGATACGCAGTATTTT. Translation: CASSLGGKSTDTQYF. The variable domain in full, with the rest retrieved from reference TRBV5-1 and TRBJ2-3, is KAGVTQTPRYLIKTRGQQVTLSCSPISGHRSVSWYQQTPGQGLQFLFEYFSETQRNKGNFPGRFSGRQFSNSRSEMNVSTLELGDSALYLCASSLGGKSTDTQYFGPGTRLTVL.

V is TRBV25-1 and J is TRBJ1-1; D gene uncertain. Germline loops: CDR1 MGHDK, CDR2 SYGVNS. CDR3 length: 16 residues. Trimming left V 4 bases short and J 3 bases short, with 18 bases between. CDR3 DNA sequence: TGTGCCAGCAGTGTTTTCGGACCGTATGGGGACACTGAAGCTTTCTTT. Its protein is CASSVFGPYGDTEAFF.

The chain recombines TRBV7-8 with TRBJ2-3; 13 bases agree with TRBD2. The V gene's germline CDR1 is SGHVS and CDR2 FQNEAQ. The V segment lost 3 bases and the J segment 2 bases; nucleotides outside the gene matches: 2. This CDR3 is 16 amino acids long. CDR3 in amino acids: CASSFGLAGATDTQYF. In DNA, the CDR3 is TGTGCCAGCAGCTTCGGACTAGCGGGGGCCACAGATACGCAGTATTTT.

This clone was picked up a small number of times. The chain links TRBV12-3 or TRBV12-4 to TRBJ2-7; D may correspond to TRBD1 or TRBD2 (5 bases each). The CDR3 runs 11 residues. V gave up 4 bases and J gave up 7 bases, with 8 bases separating them. CDR3 region: CASSWGFEQYF. The DNA for the CDR3 is TGTGCCAGCAGTTGGGGGTTTGAGCAGTACTTC.

This rearrangement joins TRBV27 to TRBJ2-1; D gene ambiguous. The germline V gene has CDR1 MNHEY and CDR2 SMNVEV (reference sequence). V was trimmed by 3 bases and J by 2 bases, leaving 5 bases between them. The CDR3 runs 13 residues. CDR3 loop: CASSFTPYNEQFF. The CDR3 DNA sequence: TGTGCCAGCAGTTTCACACCCTACAATGAGCAGTTCTTC.

This sequence joins TRBV5-6 and TRBJ1-4, with D possibly matching TRBD1 (6 bases). Trimming took off 6 bases at V and 2 bases at J, with 11 bases between the two ends. Germline V gene sequence: CDR1 SGHDT, CDR2 YYEEEE. This CDR3 is built from 14 residues. The CDR3 DNA sequence: TGTGCCAGCACCTCGGGGGCTACTAATGAAAAACTGTTTTTT. The encoded protein is CASTSGATNEKLFF.

This clone was found a few times. J is TRBJ2-1 and V is TRBV12-3 or TRBV12-4; D unresolved. The V gene lost 3 bases and the J gene lost 6 bases, with 6 bases spanning the gap. The CDR3 has 12 residues. The CDR3 is CASSFWGNEQFF. CDR3 nucleotide sequence: TGTGCCAGCAGTTTCTGGGGCAATGAGCAGTTCTTC.

This chain uses TRBV19 with TRBJ2-3; D remains unclear. Trimming removed 6 bases at V and 0 bases at J, with 7 bases between. The CDR3 is made up of 13 amino acids. Germline V gene lookup returns CDR1 LNHDA and CDR2 SQIVND (reference sequence). The DNA for the CDR3 is TGTGCCAGTAGCCTCCCCAGCACAGATACGCAGTATTTT. Protein sequence: CASSLPSTDTQYF.

This chain connects TRBV5-6 to TRBJ1-1; TRBD1 aligns across 10 bases. The CDR3 loop spans 15 amino acids. The germline CDR1 and CDR2 sequences are SGHDT and YYEEEE. After removal of 5 bases from V and 5 bases from J, the junction contained 9 bases not matched to a gene. The CDR3 nucleotides are TGTGCCAGCAGGCGGACAGGGGGGGAAAAAACTGAAGCTTTCTTT. Translating gives CASRRTGGEKTEAFF.

The gene calls are TRBV2 and TRBJ2-7; 9 positions agree with TRBD1. Germline V lookup: CDR1 SNHLY, CDR2 FYNNEI. The ends lost 6 bases at V and 4 bases at J; junction bases unmatched: 7. The CDR3 consists of 14 residues. This CDR3 reads CASRIQGATYEQYF. DNA for the CDR3: TGTGCCAGCAGGATACAGGGGGCTACGTACGAGCAGTACTTC.

The rearrangement links TRBV28 to TRBJ1-5; no firm D call. V shed 4 bases and J shed 3 bases, with 13 bases lying between them. Per germline, CDR1 MDHEN and CDR2 SYDVKM. This CDR3 is 15 amino acids long. The CDR3 region has the DNA TGTGCCAGCAGTTCGTACCAGGAGAACAATCAGCCCCAGCATTTT. Translation: CASSSYQENNQPQHF.

This sequence joins TRBV27 and TRBJ2-3; TRBD2 might be the D (6 bases). Deletions cut 4 bases from V and 8 bases from J, with 22 bases between. CDR3 length: 16 residues. Germline CDR1 MNHEY, CDR2 SMNVEV (reference sequence). In DNA form, the CDR3 reads TGTGCCAGCAGTTCCGGGCTAGCGACCTCGAGGACTACGCAGTATTTT. Its translation is CASSSGLATSRTTQYF.

CDR3 nucleotides: TGTGCCAGCTCCCCTAGGGACAGGGAGGAGCACACTGAAGCTTTCTTT. Encoded protein: CASSPRDREEHTEAFF. The gene calls are TRBV18 and TRBJ1-1; 9 bases map to TRBD1. There are 16 residues in the CDR3. Germline V gives CDR1 KGHSH, CDR2 LQKENI. The trim removed 6 bases at V and 3 bases at J, leaving 11 bases unmatched.

This clone has a single count. V and J are TRBV4-2 and TRBJ1-2; the D is unclear. Trimming left V 0 bases short and J 1 base short, with 9 bases between. Germline CDR1 reads LGHNA; CDR2 reads YNFKEQ. CDR3 length equals 15 residues. For the CDR3, the DNA is TGTGCCAGCAGCCAAGATCTAAGCATTAACTATGGCTACACCTTC. Translated, it gives CASSQDLSINYGYTF.

This clone was recorded once. The J gene is TRBJ2-5, the V gene TRBV2, with TRBD2 matching over 8 bases. CDR3 size: 16 residues. Germline CDR1 SNHLY, CDR2 FYNNEI. With 3 bases clipped from V and 1 base from J, the junction kept 7 bases outside the gene matches. DNA of the CDR3: TGTGCCAGCAGTGACGCGGTAGCGGGGCCCCAAGAGACCCAGTACTTC. It specifies CASSDAVAGPQETQYF.